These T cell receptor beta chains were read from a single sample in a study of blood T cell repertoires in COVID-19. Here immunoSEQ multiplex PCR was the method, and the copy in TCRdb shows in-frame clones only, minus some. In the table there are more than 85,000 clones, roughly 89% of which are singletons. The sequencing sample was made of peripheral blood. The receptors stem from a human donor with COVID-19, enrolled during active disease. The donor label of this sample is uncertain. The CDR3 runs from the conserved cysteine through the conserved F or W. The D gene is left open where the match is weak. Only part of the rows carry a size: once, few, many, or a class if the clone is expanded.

CASSSPGLAGQFF | TGCGCCAGCAGCTCACCCGGACTAGCTGGGCAGTTCTTC | - | TRBJ2-1 | TRBV5-1 | TRBD2
CASSSQVLTFYEQYF | TGTGCCAGCAGCTCCCAGGTCCTTACTTTTTACGAGCAGTACTTC | - | TRBJ2-7 | TRBV11-2 | -
CAGERNTEAFF | TGTGCCGGGGAGAGGAACACTGAAGCTTTCTTT | few | TRBJ1-1 | TRBV30 | -
CASTPLGGRGRLDEQFF | TGTGCCAGCACCCCGCTTGGTGGCAGGGGGCGACTCGATGAGCAGTTCTTC | - | TRBJ2-1 | TRBV27 | TRBD1
CASSQGRGQEEQYF | TGTGCCAGCAGCCAAGGAAGGGGCCAGGAGGAGCAGTACTTC | - | TRBJ2-7 | TRBV3-1/TRBV3-2 | -
CASSLYAQLGQSNEKLFF | TGCGCCAGCAGCTTGTACGCCCAACTAGGTCAGTCTAATGAAAAACTGTTTTTT | once | TRBJ1-4 | TRBV5-1 | -
CASTQTGGEKLFF | TGCGCCAGCACCCAGACAGGTGGGGAAAAACTGTTTTTT | - | TRBJ1-4 | TRBV5-1 | -
CASSLPDTGSPLHF | TGTGCCAGCAGCCTCCCAGATACGGGGTCACCCCTCCACTTT | - | TRBJ1-6 | TRBV5-4 | -
CAWSYSRGGNQPQHF | TGTGCCTGGAGTTACTCAAGGGGAGGTAATCAGCCCCAGCATTTT | - | TRBJ1-5 | TRBV30 | -
CASSSYTGTGGTEAFF | TGTGCCAGCAGTTCATATACCGGGACAGGCGGCACTGAAGCTTTCTTT | - | TRBJ1-1 | TRBV27 | TRBD1
CASGDSYNSPLHF | TGTGCCAGCGGGGACAGCTATAATTCACCCCTCCACTTT | once | TRBJ1-6 | TRBV27 | TRBD1
CASSPSYYEQYF | TGTGCCAGCAGCCCGAGCTATTACGAGCAGTACTTC | - | TRBJ2-7 | TRBV3-1/TRBV3-2 | -
CASSLTRTSGYNEQFF | TGTGCCAGCAGCCTCACTAGGACTAGCGGATACAATGAGCAGTTCTTC | - | TRBJ2-1 | TRBV7-9 | TRBD2
CASSATPYGYTF | TGTGCCAGCAGCGCCACACCGTATGGCTACACCTTC | - | TRBJ1-2 | TRBV11-2 | -
CASSSLAGGPTDTQYF | TGTGCCAGCAGCTCGTTAGCGGGGGGCCCCACAGATACGCAGTATTTT | - | TRBJ2-3 | TRBV7-9 | TRBD2
CASSLDVTGGGGEQYF | TGTGCCAGCAGCTTAGATGTAACAGGGGGCGGAGGAGAGCAGTACTTC | - | TRBJ2-7 | TRBV11-3 | TRBD1
CASSLQYEQYF | TGTGCCAGCAGCTTACAATACGAGCAGTACTTC | - | TRBJ2-7 | TRBV5-6 | -
CASSGGPRGDTQYF | TGTGCCAGCAGTGGGGGCCCCAGGGGAGATACGCAGTATTTT | - | TRBJ2-3 | TRBV2 | -
CASRYGGGEAQPQHF | TGTGCCAGCCGATACGGCGGGGGCGAGGCTCAGCCCCAGCATTTT | - | TRBJ1-5 | TRBV6-5 | -
CASSSGTSGGTYEQYF | TGTGCCAGCAGTTCCGGGACTAGCGGGGGCACCTACGAGCAGTACTTC | - | TRBJ2-7 | TRBV6-2/TRBV6-3 | TRBD2
CASSLRPSGPSYNEQFF | TGTGCCAGCAGCTTACGTCCTAGCGGACCTTCCTACAATGAGCAGTTCTTC | - | TRBJ2-1 | TRBV7-2 | TRBD2
CASSAPVTDTQYF | TGTGCCAGCAGTGCCCCCGTCACAGATACGCAGTATTTT | few | TRBJ2-3 | TRBV25-1 | -
CASSFDRGQSYNEQFF | TGTGCCAGCAGCTTCGACAGGGGGCAATCCTACAATGAGCAGTTCTTC | - | TRBJ2-1 | TRBV11-1 | TRBD1
CASSPGLAPTYEQYF | TGTGCCAGCAGCCCCGGACTAGCGCCAACCTACGAGCAGTACTTC | - | TRBJ2-7 | TRBV5-6 | TRBD2
CASSYPGGEAFF | TGTGCCAGCAGCTACCCGGGGGGGGAAGCTTTCTTT | - | TRBJ1-1 | TRBV5-4 | -
CASSVSGGDNEQFF | TGTGCCAGCAGCGTTTCGGGGGGTGACAATGAGCAGTTCTTC | - | TRBJ2-1 | TRBV9 | TRBD2